The 15 T cell receptor beta chains given below trace back to one sample, sequenced in a study of technical replicates of blood from several donors (dated 2017 in TCRdb). The protocol used for the library was the immunoSEQ multiplex PCR assay. TCRdb mirrors the immuneACCESS table, restricted to in-frame sequences. Some clones are absent from its copies; in checked studies, under half trace to an unresolved V gene, and the reason for the others is unknown. The table for this sample lists around 50,000 clones; roughly 95% of them were counted only once. The ten most abundant clones make up 0.35% to 0.45% of the sample. Sequencing was performed on T cells isolated from PBMCs. Receptors originate from a human donor in good health.

The CDR3 DNA reads as TGCGCCAGCAGCTCTAGGACTAGCGGGAGGCTCGACAATGAGCAGTTCTTC. This codes for CASSSRTSGRLDNEQFF. The chain links TRBV5-1 to TRBJ2-1; 14 positions match TRBD2. The CDR3 spans 17 residues. V was pared by 3 bases and J by 5 bases, with 7 bases of the junction left unmatched. Germline assignment: CDR1 SGHRS and CDR2 YFSETQ.

A single count supports this clone. The CDR3 region is CASKSDPGGTEAFF. The CDR3 nucleotides are TGTGCCAGCAAGTCTGACCCGGGCGGGACTGAAGCTTTCTTT. This rearrangement joins TRBV27 to TRBJ1-1; D gene unclear. Germline V gene lookup returns CDR1 MNHEY and CDR2 SMNVEV (reference sequence). This CDR3 is built from 14 residues. The V gene lost 7 bases and the J gene lost 5 bases, with 17 bases spanning the gap.

The J gene is TRBJ1-5, the V gene TRBV28; possibly TRBD1 for D (6 bases). Trimming removed 4 bases at V and 1 base at J, with 8 bases between. The length of the CDR3 is 14 residues. Germline V lookup: CDR1 MDHEN, CDR2 SYDVKM. CDR3 bases: TGTGCCAGCAGTTCGGGACACAGCAATCAGCCCCAGCATTTT. It encodes CASSSGHSNQPQHF.

V usage is TRBV6-5 and J usage is TRBJ1-4; D is possibly TRBD1 (5 bases). V was pared by 2 bases and J by 7 bases, with 5 bases between. CDR3 size: 12 residues. In germline, CDR1 is MNHEY, CDR2 SVGAGI. CDR3 region: CASSYQGEKLFF. CDR3 nucleotides: TGTGCCAGCAGTTACCAGGGTGAAAAACTGTTTTTT.

The chain recombines TRBV9 with TRBJ2-1, with TRBD1 matching over 7 bases. Germline V lookup: CDR1 SGDLS, CDR2 YYNGEE. The trim removed 0 bases at V and 7 bases at J, leaving 10 bases unmatched. The CDR3 covers 16 residues. The CDR3 sequence is CASSVDLGTATNEQFF. For the CDR3, the DNA is TGTGCCAGCAGCGTAGACCTAGGGACAGCTACTAATGAGCAGTTCTTC.

The chain carries TRBV28 and TRBJ1-2, with D unresolved. Trimming pared 3 bases from V and 5 bases from J, leaving 7 bases between. Germline V lookup: CDR1 MDHEN, CDR2 SYDVKM. This CDR3 is 12 amino acids long. The CDR3 bases are TGTGCCAGCAGTTTGGGCGTTTATGGCTACACCTTC. It codes for CASSLGVYGYTF.

The chain is built from TRBV29-1 and TRBJ1-5; D gene uncertain. CDR3 length: 13 amino acids. V lost 3 bases and J lost 7, with 13 bases in between. The germline V gene has CDR1 SQVTM and CDR2 ANQGSEA. The CDR3 nucleotides read TGCAGCGTTGAGTCCCAGAGAGGGCAGCCCCAGCATTTT. Protein product: CSVESQRGQPQHF.

This chain links TRBV6-5 with TRBJ2-7; 10 bases align to TRBD2. CDR3 length equals 14 residues. Germline values: CDR1 MNHEY, CDR2 SVGAGI. Unmatched junction bases numbered 8, after V lost 5 bases and J lost 7 bases. CDR3 amino acids: CASSTTSGAAEQYF. The DNA for the CDR3 is TGTGCCAGCAGTACCACTAGCGGGGCCGCAGAGCAGTACTTC.

This clone was picked up one time. V and J are TRBV9 and TRBJ2-7, with D perhaps TRBD1 (6 bases). Trimming took 2 bases from V and 5 from J, leaving 14 bases between them. Germline CDR1 SGDLS, CDR2 YYNGEE. This CDR3 comprises 14 residues. The CDR3 coding sequence is TGTGCCAGCAGCGTCGGGACAATCCACCACGAGCAGTACTTC. Protein: CASSVGTIHHEQYF.

This clone has only a few counts. The chain employs TRBV18 and TRBJ1-1; D gene ambiguous. Trimming removed 0 bases at V and 9 bases at J, with 8 bases between. The germline CDR1 and CDR2 sequences are KGHSH and LQKENI. The CDR3 is 12 amino acids. The CDR3 bases are TGTGCCAGCTCACCACCCCTAGAAAAAGCTTTCTTT. This encodes CASSPPLEKAFF.

The gene calls are TRBV9 and TRBJ2-1, with a weak D call TRBD1 (5 bases). The CDR3 runs to 13 residues. V lost 5 bases and J 5 bases, leaving 11 bases between the germline ends. Germline V lookup: CDR1 SGDLS, CDR2 YYNGEE. This CDR3 is CASRGPHNNEQFF. In nucleotides, the CDR3 is TGTGCCAGCAGGGGGCCACACAACAATGAGCAGTTCTTC.

This chain links TRBV28 with TRBJ2-7; 9 bases match TRBD1. Germline-derived CDR1 and CDR2 are MDHEN and SYDVKM. There are 13 residues in the CDR3. V lost 8 bases to trimming and J lost 5 bases; unmatched junction nucleotides: 7. The CDR3 bases are TGTGCCAGCGGACTGGGACAGGGCGACGAGCAGTACTTC. It is translated as CASGLGQGDEQYF.

J is TRBJ2-5 and V is TRBV5-4, with 13 bases matching TRBD2. V lost 0 bases to trimming and J lost 5 bases; unmatched junction nucleotides: 4. In germline, CDR1 is SGHNT, CDR2 YYREEE (reference sequence). This CDR3 contains 16 residues. The CDR3 DNA is TGTGCCAGCAGCTTGGTGGGGACTAGCGGGACGGAGACCCAGTACTTC. This gives the protein CASSLVGTSGTETQYF. Supplemented by reference TRBV5-4 and TRBJ2-5, the full variable domain reads ETGVTQSPTHLIKTRGQQVTLRCSSQSGHNTVSWYQQALGQGPQFIFQYYREEENGRGNFPPRFSGLQFPNYSSELNVNALELDDSALYLCASSLVGTSGTETQYFGPGTRLLVL.

This sequence joins TRBV27 and TRBJ1-4, with D uncertain. The CDR3 has 14 residues. The V end was cut by 3 bases, the J end by 8 bases, with 13 bases between. Per germline, CDR1 MNHEY and CDR2 SMNVEV (reference sequence). CDR3 sequence (DNA): TGTGCCAGCAGTTTCAGGACCCCGGGGGAAAAACTGTTTTTT. Translated: CASSFRTPGEKLFF. Full variable domain (rest looked up from reference TRBV27 and TRBJ1-4): EAQVTQNPRYLITVTGKKLTVTCSQNMNHEYMSWYRQDPGLGLRQIYYSMNVEVTDKGDVPEGYKVSRKEKRNFPLILESPSPNQTSLYFCASSFRTPGEKLFFGSGTQLSVL.

The chain couples TRBV7-9 to TRBJ2-1, with 9 bases fitting TRBD2. V was pared by 10 bases and J by 6 bases, with 19 bases of the junction left unmatched. CDR1 is SEHNR and CDR2 is FQNEAQ in the germline V gene (reference sequence). This CDR3 contains 17 residues. As DNA, the CDR3 is TGTGCCAACCACCCTTTCGACGATAGCGGGAGCACCAATGAGCAGTTCTTC. Amino acid sequence: CANHPFDDSGSTNEQFF.